This TCR beta chain was sequenced during a study of CD8 T cells in ankylosing spondylitis. The study's findings and limits: According to the report, clones linked to the disease were significantly enriched in matched synovial fluid samples taken from ankylosing spondylitis patients. Seemingly characteristic of ankylosing spondylitis blood was a TCR beta motif consisting of under 10 highly homologous variants.

As the method for making TCR beta libraries, quantitative 5'-RACE with molecular barcodes was used. TCRdb fed the 5' RACE reads into MiXCR, producing one record per CDR3 protein. The sample lists under 250,000 distinct CDR3 sequences, under 12% occurring once. This clonotype has at least ten counts. Its antigen is not identified. Sequencing was done on a sample of blood, either unsorted or a sorted T cell fraction (not recorded which). This clonotype originated in a male donor with ankylosing spondylitis or in good health (not recorded which).

This CDR3 reads CASSYSVAGGPSTDTQYF. DNA of the CDR3: TGTGCCAGCAGTTACTCAGTAGCGGGAGGTCCTTCCACAGATACGCAGTATTTT. This chain links TRBV6-5 with TRBJ2-3; 10 bases agree with TRBD2. CDR3 length: 18 amino acids. Per the germline V gene, CDR1 is MNHEY and CDR2 is SVGAGI. With 0 bases clipped from V and 2 bases from J, the junction kept 8 bases outside the gene matches.